This T cell receptor (beta chain) was recovered during a study of cytomegalovirus exposure and HLA in healthy donors. Across the whole study: For the 300 to 400 genotyped donors, approximately 83% fell within the Caucasian-associated ancestry cluster. Study-wide findings and caveats: Serostatus for CMV was the only available immune exposure information.

This donor lacks a recorded CMV serostatus. CDR3 length: 17 residues. V was pared by 4 bases and J by 0 bases, with 19 bases between. CDR1 is SGDLS and CDR2 is YYNGEE in the germline V gene. A multiplex PCR was run with 60 Vbeta primers and 13 Jbeta primers. The method was immunoSEQ multiplex PCR; TCRdb's version includes in-frame clones alone and lacks a portion of them. The sample records approximately 120,000 clones, 74% being singletons. Worth noting for this clone: The target antigen is unknown.

The sequence was collected from a human donor in good health. V gene TRBV9 combines with J gene TRBJ1-1; no reliable D call. The sequencing input was PBMCs. CDR3 loop: CASSPRGGLTMNTEAFF. CDR3 nucleotide sequence: TGTGCCAGCAGCCCCCGGGGAGGGCTTACCATGAACACTGAAGCTTTCTTT.